This T cell receptor beta chain was captured by sequencing in a study of T cell responses to AZD1222 COVID-19 vaccine. The repertoire was sequenced with immunoSEQ multiplex PCR; TCRdb's copy has only in-frame clones and lacks some. The table includes about 200,000 clones, approximately 93% detected once. Trimming took off 4 bases at V and 5 bases at J, with 14 bases between the two ends. From germline, CDR1 is LGHNA and CDR2 YSLEER. The CDR3 extends over 14 amino acids. This clonotype originated in an adult who received the AZD1222 COVID-19 vaccine. Specimen: peripheral blood, collected 28 days after the second AZD1222 dose. The J gene is TRBJ1-1, the V gene TRBV4-3; no definite D call. CDR3 in amino acids: CASSPGILGTEAFF. CDR3 nucleotide sequence: TGCGCCAGCAGCCCCGGGATCCTTGGGACTGAAGCTTTCTTT.